A selection of T cell receptor beta chains follows, all from one sample in a study of T-cell memory formation after mild COVID-19. TCRdb re-analysed the 5' RACE reads in MiXCR, keeping a single row per CDR3 protein. The sample has about 320,000 distinct CDR3 sequences; roughly an eighth are singletons. Sequenced material: PBMCs or a T cell subset sorted from them (not recorded which). The receptors were gathered from a man younger than 35 who had mild COVID-19 (a few samples of this study predate the infection). Cell type and time point are not known. Each CDR3 is given with its conserved first and last residue. D genes are given only for firm matches. A row's size may be missing; if present it is once, few, many or a size class.

CDR3 DNA	CDR3 protein	D gene	clone size	V gene	J gene
TGTGCCAGCAGCTTGGCTGTGGATCGCCAGTACTTC	CASSLAVDRQYF	NA	NA	TRBV7-2	TRBJ2-5
TGTGCCAGCAGCCACCTCCCGACAGGTGGGTTATACAATGAGCAGTTCTTC	CASSHLPTGGLYNEQFF	NA	few	TRBV14	TRBJ2-1
TGTGCCAGCAGTTACAGCCAGATTTTATATCAGCCCCAGCATTTT	CASSYSQILYQPQHF	NA	few	TRBV6-2/TRBV6-3	TRBJ1-5
TGCGCCAGCAGCCAACAACCCAGACTAGCCCTAGATACGCAGTATTTT	CASSQQPRLALDTQYF	TRBD2	many	TRBV4-1	TRBJ2-3
TGTGCCAGCAGCTTAGTCTCTAGCGGGGCCCGGGAGACCCAGTACTTC	CASSLVSSGARETQYF	TRBD2	NA	TRBV11-2	TRBJ2-5
TGCGCCAGCAGCTCGGGGACTTCGGGCTGGGAGACCCAGTACTTC	CASSSGTSGWETQYF	NA	few	TRBV5-1	TRBJ2-5
TGTGCCAGCAGCTTAGTGGCGGGGGAAACGGGAAAACTGTTTTTT	CASSLVAGETGKLFF	NA	NA	TRBV7-9	TRBJ1-4
TGTGCCAGCTCACCGCGCGTTAGGGCTGGCGGGGAGCTGTTTTTT	CASSPRVRAGGELFF	NA	NA	TRBV18	TRBJ2-2
TGTGCCAGCAGTCGGACAGGGGCCGGCTATGGCTACACCTTC	CASSRTGAGYGYTF	TRBD1	NA	TRBV12-3/TRBV12-4	TRBJ1-2
TGTGCCAGCAGTGCCCGGCAGGGGGCAGGGCAAGAGACCCAGTACTTC	CASSARQGAGQETQYF	TRBD1	NA	TRBV6-6	TRBJ2-5
TGTGCCAGCAGCCCGGGACAGGGGGCGAGACACAATGAGCAGTTCTTC	CASSPGQGARHNEQFF	TRBD1	NA	TRBV6-5	TRBJ2-1
TGTGCCAGCAGCTACCCGGACAGGGGTGGCAATGAGCAGTTCTTC	CASSYPDRGGNEQFF	TRBD1	NA	TRBV7-2	TRBJ2-1
TGTGCCAGCAGCGTAGCCCCTCGGGGGGTTCAAGCTAACTATGGCTACACCTTC	CASSVAPRGVQANYGYTF	NA	few	TRBV9	TRBJ1-2
TGTGCCAGCAGTTGGAGGGGGCGGGCAGATACGCAGTATTTT	CASSWRGRADTQYF	NA	NA	TRBV6-5	TRBJ2-3
TGCGCCAGCAGCCCACCGGACAGGCGCACTGAAGCTTTCTTT	CASSPPDRRTEAFF	TRBD1	few	TRBV4-3	TRBJ1-1
TGCGCCAGCAGCTTGGCTACAGGGGGCGAGCAGTACTTC	CASSLATGGEQYF	TRBD1	few	TRBV5-1	TRBJ2-7
TGCGCCAGCAGCCAAGAGTGGACAGGGGCGCGCCACGAGCAGTACTTC	CASSQEWTGARHEQYF	TRBD1	NA	TRBV4-1	TRBJ2-7
TGCGCCAGCAGCTTGGAGGCGGTACGACGTGGCTACACCTTC	CASSLEAVRRGYTF	NA	few	TRBV5-1	TRBJ1-2
TGCAGTGCTAGGGACTTCCCTCTCGATGCGACCCAGTACTTC	CSARDFPLDATQYF	NA	NA	TRBV20-1	TRBJ2-5
TGTGCCAGCTCACCATTTGAGGGGGCCTCCTCTGGAAACACCATATATTTT	CASSPFEGASSGNTIYF	TRBD1	NA	TRBV18	TRBJ1-3
TGCAGTGCTATTTCCTTGGGCGGAAGAGAGACCCAGTACTTC	CSAISLGGRETQYF	NA	few	TRBV20-1	TRBJ2-5
TGTGCCAGCAGTTCGCCTTATACAGGGACAGATGGTGAAGCTTTCTTT	CASSSPYTGTDGEAFF	TRBD1	NA	TRBV6-6	TRBJ1-1